This TCR beta chain originates from a study of shared clonotypes between healthy human individuals. Turning to this clone: Its antigen is unknown.

The assay was immunoSEQ multiplex PCR, and TCRdb's table has in-frame clones only and misses some. The table includes approximately 740,000 clones, 90% to 95% detected once. CD45RO-negative CD8 cells positively selected for CCR7 made up the naive population, which excluded terminally differentiated effector memory CD45RA+ cells. Whole-study results and caveats: With a handful of donors compared, 4.5% to 6.5% of naive CD4 clonotypes were shared. Among the subsets, naive ones generally showed larger estimated richness than memory ones.

The CDR3 has 11 amino acids. Looked up from germline, CDR1 is ENHRY and CDR2 is SYGVKD. V was clipped by 5 bases and J by 10 bases, with 9 bases between them. The receptor's source is a man younger than 40 in good health. This chain links TRBV10-3 with TRBJ2-1, with D possibly matching TRBD1 (6 bases). Material: naive CD8+ T cells sorted from blood. CDR3 in DNA: TGTGCCATCAGTCCCGGGACAGAGCAGTTCTTC. Amino acid sequence: CAISPGTEQFF.